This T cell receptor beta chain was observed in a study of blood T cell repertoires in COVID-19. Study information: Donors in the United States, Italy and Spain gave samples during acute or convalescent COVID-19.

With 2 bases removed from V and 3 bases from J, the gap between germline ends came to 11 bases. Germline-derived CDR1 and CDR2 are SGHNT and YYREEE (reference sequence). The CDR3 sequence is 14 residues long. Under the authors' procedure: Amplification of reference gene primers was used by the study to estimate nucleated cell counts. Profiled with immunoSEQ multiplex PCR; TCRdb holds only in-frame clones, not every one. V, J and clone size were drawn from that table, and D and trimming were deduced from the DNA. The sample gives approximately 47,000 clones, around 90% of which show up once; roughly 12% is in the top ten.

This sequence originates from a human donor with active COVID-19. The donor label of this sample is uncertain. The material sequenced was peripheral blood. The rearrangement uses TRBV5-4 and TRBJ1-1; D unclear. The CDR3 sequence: CASSFPGSDTEAFF. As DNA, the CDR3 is TGTGCCAGCAGCTTCCCGGGTAGCGACACTGAAGCTTTCTTT.